The TCR beta chain described here comes from a study of cytomegalovirus exposure and HLA in healthy donors. The study, taken as a whole, reports: Data from an earlier analysis indicated that most TCR beta V segments were productive either about 87% or about 30% of the time.

About this clone itself: The target antigen is unknown.

60 Vbeta and 13 Jbeta primers were used in PCR. As handled by the study authors: The count from a later analysis was 79 million or so unique TCR beta chains, 9.5 million to 11 million of them shared. Profiled with immunoSEQ multiplex PCR; TCRdb holds only in-frame clones, not every one. D and trimming were read from the DNA, whereas the V and J calls and clone size are those reported in that table. Its clone listing holds roughly 110,000 clones. This clonotype originated in a man between 25 and 39 years old in good health and CMV-seronegative. Sample: PBMCs.

The CDR3 nucleotides are TGTGCCAGCAGGACTAGCGAGAGCTCCTACAATGAGCAGTTCTTC. It encodes CASRTSESSYNEQFF. This chain uses TRBV2 with TRBJ2-1, with TRBD2 identical over 8 bases. J was trimmed by 0 bases and V by 6 bases; bases with no gene match: 4. CDR1 is SNHLY and CDR2 is FYNNEI in the germline V gene. The CDR3 length is 15 residues.